The subject of this entry is one TCR beta chain. This sample was taken from a study of blood T cell repertoires in COVID-19. In the study overall: The analysed material was cDNA or gDNA that came from T cells, B-cell-depleted T cells, or PBMCs.

Per the germline V gene, CDR1 is MDHEN and CDR2 is SYDVKM. The CDR3 runs to 14 residues. The ends were cut back, 3 bases at V and 1 base at J, with 7 bases in the middle. Per the original methods: Estimation of nucleated cell counts was performed using reference gene primer amplification. The data were produced by immunoSEQ multiplex PCR, yet TCRdb's version contains in-frame clones alone and is incomplete. V and J calls and clone size are copied from that table; D and trimming were computed from the DNA. The profile shows approximately 290,000 clones, about 89% of them singletons. Sequenced input: peripheral blood. The origin of this receptor is a woman aged 60-75 years with acute or convalescent COVID-19. The chain is built from TRBV28 and TRBJ1-5, with D perhaps matching TRBD1 (6 bases). CDR3 in amino acids: CASSFQGSNQPQHF. In nucleotides, the CDR3 is TGTGCCAGCAGTTTCCAGGGGAGCAATCAGCCCCAGCATTTT.